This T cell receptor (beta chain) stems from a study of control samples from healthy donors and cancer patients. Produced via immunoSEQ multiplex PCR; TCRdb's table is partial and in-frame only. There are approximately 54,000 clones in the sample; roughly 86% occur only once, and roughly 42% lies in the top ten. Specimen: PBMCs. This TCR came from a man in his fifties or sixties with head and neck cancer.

The CDR3 loop reads CASSSQTGGGLDEQFF. CDR3 DNA sequence: TGTGCCAGCAGCTCACAGACGGGCGGGGGGCTCGATGAGCAGTTCTTC. This rearrangement joins TRBV7-7 to TRBJ2-1, with 8 bases matching TRBD2. CDR1 and CDR2 from the germline V gene are SSHAT and FNYEAQ (reference sequence). The CDR3 extends over 16 amino acids. V shed 4 bases and J 8 bases; nucleotides not matched to a gene: 13.